This record covers a single TCR beta chain. Antigen: not known. Clones were sequenced by immunoSEQ multiplex PCR, and TCRdb holds only the in-frame ones, with some missing. The sample carries about 110,000 clones, roughly 88% recorded once. This entry comes from a study of T cell responses to AZD1222 COVID-19 vaccine. Study-wide points: Targeting of unmutated variant regions was reportedly seen in nearly half of spike-specific TCRs. There were repertoire samples only from the period after the peak T cell response. Donors skewed white British and female; clonal diversity was possibly underestimated. It was only five to seven AZD1222 recipients who were seropositive at baseline.

The source of this sequence is an adult in good health. This sample comprised peripheral blood, obtained on day 0 of MenACWY control vaccination.

This CDR3 reads CASYRGATYNEQFF. As DNA, the CDR3 is TGTGCCAGCTACAGGGGCGCTACCTACAATGAGCAGTTCTTC. The chain is built from TRBV5-6 and TRBJ2-1, with 7 positions matching TRBD1. Germline CDR1 and CDR2: SGHDT and YYEEEE. J gave up 2 bases and V 7 bases, and 6 bases lay outside the gene matches. This CDR3 is built from 14 residues.